This T cell receptor (beta chain) was profiled in a study of T-cell reconstitution after alpha-beta-depleted transplantation in children. Study results and caveats: At day 60, the high TCRbeta diversity found in some patients originated from recipient T cells and thymic progenitors that had survived. Several hundred expanded graft clones reportedly were the source of alpha-beta T cells about two months after transplant. T-cell numbers and diversity one year post-transplant derived largely from freshly generated T cells.

V was pared by 0 bases and J by 7 bases, with 6 bases of the junction left unmatched. The CDR3 loop spans 16 amino acids. The V gene's germline CDR1 is LGHDT and CDR2 YNNKEL (reference sequence). This clonotype was seen more than once but under ten times. The antigen remains unidentified. For TCRbeta, the library was prepared with unique molecular identifiers. TCRdb ran MiXCR on the PCR reads and lists one entry per CDR3 protein. The sample shows nearly 250,000 distinct CDR3 sequences, around 8% of them seen only once. This receptor was obtained from a male patient aged 10 to 17 who had a stem cell transplant for acute lymphoblastic leukemia, so the T cells may come from the graft donor. This chain uses TRBV3-1 with TRBJ1-5; 10 bases match TRBD1. This specimen was PBMCs, mostly from graft donor cells, taken 180 days after TCRalphabeta/CD19-depleted stem cell transplant. CDR3 sequence: CASSQDGTGVRQPQHF. The CDR3 DNA follows: TGTGCCAGCAGCCAAGATGGGACAGGGGTAAGGCAGCCCCAGCATTTT.